The 17 T cell receptor beta chains below all came from one sample that was sequenced in a study of CD8 T cells in ankylosing spondylitis. TCRdb re-called the 5' RACE reads through MiXCR, storing one row per CDR3 protein. Among under 250,000 distinct CDR3 sequences, over 8.5% were seen once, and the ten largest hold about 6.8%. The specimen was blood, either unsorted or a sorted T cell fraction (not recorded which). These receptors were collected from a male donor with ankylosing spondylitis or in good health (not recorded which).

This clonotype was observed a handful of times. The chain couples TRBV6-1 to TRBJ2-6; D uncertain. Per germline, CDR1 MNHNS and CDR2 SASEGT. There are 15 residues in the CDR3. V lost 3 bases to trimming and J lost 3 bases, with 9 bases between them. In DNA, the CDR3 is TGTGCCAGCAGTGACATAACCTTTGGGGCCAACGTCCTGACTTTC. Protein sequence: CASSDITFGANVLTF.

The V and J genes are TRBV18 and TRBJ2-5, with D perhaps TRBD1 or TRBD2 (5 bases each). The germline V gene encodes CDR1 KGHSH and CDR2 LQKENI. CDR3 length equals 15 residues. V was shortened by 2 bases and J by 5 bases, with 15 bases between the two germline ends. CDR3 sequence: CASSPTDTPGETQYF. DNA for the CDR3: TGTGCCAGCTCACCAACGGACACTCCGGGGGAGACCCAGTACTTC.

The chain employs TRBV6-1 and TRBJ2-3; TRBD2 matches at 8 bases. Looked up from germline, CDR1 is MNHNS and CDR2 is SASEGT. The CDR3 loop spans 14 amino acids. V dropped 6 bases and J dropped 4; count of bases not matched to a gene: 6. The CDR3 sequence: CASSQGLGPDTQYF. CDR3 bases: TGTGCCAGCAGCCAGGGACTAGGTCCAGATACGCAGTATTTT.

This clonotype has ten or more counts. This rearrangement joins TRBV9 to TRBJ2-1; TRBD1 agrees at 7 bases. V was clipped by 3 bases and J by 0 bases; unmatched bases: 3. Per germline, CDR1 SGDLS and CDR2 YYNGEE. The CDR3 extends over 15 amino acids. CDR3 sequence (DNA): TGTGCCAGCAGCGAAGAGGGGGCCTCCTACAATGAGCAGTTCTTC. Translation gives CASSEEGASYNEQFF.

The CDR3 DNA reads TGTGCCAGCAGTTTATCGATGGCGGATAACACTGAAGCTTTCTTT. This codes for CASSLSMADNTEAFF. The chain employs TRBV27 and TRBJ1-1; D unclear. The CDR3 sequence is 15 residues long. V dropped 0 bases and J dropped 2 bases, with 10 bases sitting between them. Germline lookup yields CDR1 MNHEY and CDR2 SMNVEV (reference sequence).

There are many counts of this clonotype. This chain links TRBV6-1 with TRBJ2-1; D possibly corresponds to TRBD2 (7 bases). CDR3 length: 16 amino acids. Germline V gene sequence: CDR1 MNHNS, CDR2 SASEGT. V was shortened by 6 bases and J by 4 bases, with 19 bases between the two germline ends. DNA of the CDR3: TGTGCCAGCAGCCTAGTGCAGCGGGACATATACAATGAGCAGTTCTTC. It translates to CASSLVQRDIYNEQFF.

There are a few counts of this clonotype. The chain employs TRBV9 and TRBJ2-2, with D maybe TRBD2 (6 bases). Trimming left V 0 bases short and J 2 bases short, with 11 bases between. CDR3 size: 16 residues. Germline assignment: CDR1 SGDLS and CDR2 YYNGEE. The CDR3 here is CASSVDPGLNTGELFF. The CDR3 nucleotides read TGTGCCAGCAGCGTAGATCCGGGACTCAACACCGGGGAGCTGTTTTTT.

A word on this clonotype: A single base separates this from a much larger clone, so it may be a read error. The chain is built from TRBV20-1 and TRBJ2-7; no definite D call. This CDR3 region has 15 residues. Germline assignment: CDR1 DFQATT and CDR2 SNEGSKA (reference sequence). CDR3 nucleotide sequence: TGCAATGCTAGTGACTCCGATTTAAGCTCCTACGAGCAGTACTTC. It encodes CNASDSDLSSYEQYF.

This clonotype was recorded a few times. V and J are TRBV6-5 and TRBJ2-7; perhaps D is TRBD1 or TRBD2 (7 bases each). Trimming took off 2 bases at V and 5 bases at J, with 13 bases between the two ends. Looked up from germline, CDR1 is MNHEY and CDR2 is SVGAGI. The length of the CDR3 is 14 residues. CDR3 DNA: TGTGCCAGCAGTTACGGGCAGGGGGGGGACGAGCAGTACTTC. As protein: CASSYGQGGDEQYF.

As regards this clonotype: Given a much more abundant clone one base away, this may be a read error. J is TRBJ2-7 and V is TRBV5-1; D is ambiguous. CDR3 length: 13 amino acids. Germline V CDR1 and CDR2: SGHRS, YFSETQ. The CDR3 DNA is TGCGTCAGCAGCTTGGACGGACCAGCGCAGCAGTACTTC. This gives the protein CVSSLDGPAQQYF.

The rearrangement links TRBV15 to TRBJ1-6; D ambiguous. The V and J ends lost 1 base and 9 bases respectively, with 16 bases between them. This CDR3 contains 16 residues. Germline CDR1 and CDR2: LNHNV and YYDKDF (reference sequence). This chain's CDR3 is CATSRGSVELGSPLHF. DNA for the CDR3: TGTGCCACCAGCAGAGGTTCCGTGGAATTAGGTTCACCCCTCCACTTT.

This clonotype was counted at least ten times. The rearrangement uses TRBV12-3 or TRBV12-4 and TRBJ2-7, with 9 bases matching TRBD2. V shed 6 bases, J shed 1 base, and the junction held 13 bases outside the gene matches. This CDR3 is 17 amino acids long. The CDR3 DNA follows: TGTGCCAGCAGCGGACGTTTTGCGGGAGGGTTTTCCTACGAGCAGTACTTC. It is translated as CASSGRFAGGFSYEQYF.

This chain connects TRBV7-8 to TRBJ2-2; a weak D match, TRBD2 (6 bases). CDR1 SGHVS and CDR2 FQNEAQ come from the germline V gene. This CDR3 has 15 amino acids. The ends were cut back, 0 bases at V and 4 bases at J, with 9 bases in the middle. CDR3 nucleotide sequence: TGTGCCAGCAGCTTAGCGGGACTGAGCACCGGGGAGCTGTTTTTT. Translation gives CASSLAGLSTGELFF.

Many counts were recorded for this clonotype. V gene TRBV12-3 or TRBV12-4 combines with J gene TRBJ2-3; D uncertain. The CDR3 spans 11 residues. V lost 2 bases and J lost 7, with 4 bases in between. In DNA, the CDR3 is TGTGCCAGCAGTTTAAAGTATACGCAGTATTTT. Translation gives CASSLKYTQYF.

Ten or more counts support this clonotype. This chain links TRBV20-1 with TRBJ2-7, with TRBD2 matching 11 bases. The CDR3 runs 16 residues. The J segment lost 2 bases and the V segment lost 6 bases, leaving 12 bases of the junction unmatched. Germline V CDR1 and CDR2: DFQATT, SNEGSKA (reference sequence). The CDR3 protein is CSAGDSSGRNTYEQYF. CDR3 nucleotides: TGCAGTGCCGGAGACTCTAGCGGGAGGAACACCTACGAGCAGTACTTC.

In this sample, this clonotype turned up many times. V and J are TRBV5-1 and TRBJ1-1, with TRBD1 matching over 10 bases. The CDR3 totals 15 residues. Trimming at V came to 2 bases and at J to 4 bases, leaving 5 bases not matched to a gene. The germline V gene has CDR1 SGHRS and CDR2 YFSETQ. The CDR3: CASSFRTGGSTEAFF. The CDR3 DNA reads as TGCGCCAGCAGCTTCCGGACAGGGGGTAGCACTGAAGCTTTCTTT. Filled out from reference TRBV5-1 and TRBJ1-1, the complete variable domain reads KAGVTQTPRYLIKTRGQQVTLSCSPISGHRSVSWYQQTPGQGLQFLFEYFSETQRNKGNFPGRFSGRQFSNSRSEMNVSTLELGDSALYLCASSFRTGGSTEAFFGQGTRLTVV.

This clonotype was seen repeatedly, ten times or more. CDR3 region: CSARDRETHEQFF. CDR3 coding DNA: TGCAGTGCTAGAGATAGGGAAACCCATGAGCAGTTCTTC. This chain uses TRBV20-1 with TRBJ2-1, with D hard to call. Germline V gene data show CDR1 as DFQATT and CDR2 as SNEGSKA (reference sequence). This CDR3 is 13 amino acids long. Trimming took 0 bases from V and 8 from J, leaving 11 bases between them.